This T cell receptor (beta chain) is drawn from a study of cytomegalovirus exposure and HLA in healthy donors. Overall study results and limits: In presence/absence analyses, roughly uniform sequencing depth across donors was assumed.

The PCR used 60 Vbeta and 13 Jbeta primers. TCRdb's copy holds only in-frame clones and misses some; the assay was immunoSEQ multiplex PCR. Of 150,000 or so clones listed, around 74% are singletons. Trimming stripped 3 bases from V and 3 bases from J, with 11 bases between. CDR3 length: 14 residues. Germline CDR1 SGHKS, CDR2 YYEKEE (reference sequence). Comments on this clone: Its antigen remains unidentified.

The rearrangement uses TRBV5-5 and TRBJ2-3; D might be TRBD1 (5 bases). This sequence was found in a male donor in good health and CMV-seronegative. The sample consisted of PBMCs. The CDR3, as DNA: TGTGCCAGCAGCTGGCCGGACACGACAGATACGCAGTATTTT. It specifies CASSWPDTTDTQYF.